A single sample gave rise to the 13 T cell receptor beta chains below, sequenced in a study of blood T cell repertoires in COVID-19. Here immunoSEQ multiplex PCR was the method, and the copy in TCRdb shows in-frame clones only, minus some. The sample lists 350,000 to 500,000 clones, roughly 89% seen once, with roughly 0.76% in the top ten. The sequencing sample was made of peripheral blood. The source is a man in his late teens or twenties with COVID-19, enrolled during active disease.

The chain uses TRBV4-1 and TRBJ1-1; weak D call: TRBD1 (6 bases). The V end lost 0 bases, the J end lost 7 bases, and 15 bases lay between the germline ends. Germline lookup yields CDR1 MGHRA and CDR2 YSYEKL. The CDR3 has 15 residues. CDR3 in DNA: TGCGCCAGCAGCCAAGAGGAGGGGGGGGGCGGTGAAGCTTTCTTT. This encodes CASSQEEGGGGEAFF.

As DNA, the CDR3 is TGTGCCAGCAGCTCCAGGGGGCGAAGGGAAAAACTGTTTTTT. Its protein is CASSSRGRREKLFF. The rearrangement joins TRBV7-9 to TRBJ1-4; 8 bases match TRBD1. V dropped 4 bases and J dropped 8; count of bases not matched to a gene: 6. From germline, CDR1 is SEHNR and CDR2 FQNEAQ (reference sequence). The CDR3 sequence is 14 residues long.

The chain combines TRBV7-9 with TRBJ2-1; 11 bases map to TRBD2. The V gene end was trimmed by 2 bases and the J gene end by 15 bases; junction bases not matched to a gene: 6. Germline CDR1 SEHNR, CDR2 FQNEAQ (reference sequence). This CDR3 is 13 amino acids long. This chain's CDR3 is CASSLNSGGARFF. The CDR3 coding sequence is TGTGCCAGCAGCTTAAATAGCGGGGGGGCTAGGTTCTTC.

Comment on this clone: This CDR3 is also generated by other DNA sequences in the sample. The V call is TRBV5-1, the J call TRBJ1-1; D is unclear. Deletions cut 0 bases from V and 2 bases from J, with 8 bases between. Germline assignment: CDR1 SGHRS and CDR2 YFSETQ. The CDR3 contains 14 residues. CDR3 DNA sequence: TGCGCCAGCAGCTTGGTAAGAGAAAACACTGAAGCTTTCTTT. It translates to CASSLVRENTEAFF.

V usage is TRBV5-1 and J usage is TRBJ2-2; 9 positions agree with TRBD1. Germline assignment: CDR1 SGHRS and CDR2 YFSETQ. The CDR3 is 20 amino acids. Germline trimming cut 4 bases from V and 0 bases from J; bases unmatched to any gene: 16. CDR3 DNA: TGCGCCAGCAGCGTAAAAACCCGGGACAGGGAAGCCGCGAACACCGGGGAGCTGTTTTTT. Encoded protein: CASSVKTRDREAANTGELFF.

This clone was seen a few times. The identical CDR3 is also encoded by other nucleotide sequences in the sample. The rearrangement joins TRBV7-9 to TRBJ2-2; 7 positions agree with TRBD1. The germline V gene encodes CDR1 SEHNR and CDR2 FQNEAQ (reference sequence). J lost 5 bases, V lost 1 base, and 4 bases had no gene match. This CDR3 region has 15 residues. The CDR3 reads CASSLETGVTGELFF. The CDR3 DNA is TGTGCCAGCAGCTTAGAAACAGGGGTGACCGGGGAGCTGTTTTTT.

J is TRBJ2-7 and V is TRBV19; 9 positions agree with TRBD1. Unmatched junction bases numbered 7, after V lost 8 bases and J lost 5 bases. This CDR3 is built from 13 residues. Germline V gene lookup returns CDR1 LNHDA and CDR2 SQIVND (reference sequence). For the CDR3, the DNA is TGTGCCAGTGATCCGGGACAGGGCCACGAGCAGTACTTC. Translating gives CASDPGQGHEQYF. Full variable domain (remainder filled in from reference TRBV19 and TRBJ2-7): DGGITQSPKYLFRKEGQNVTLSCEQNLNHDAMYWYRQDPGQGLRLIYYSQIVNDFQKGDIAEGYSVSREKKESFPLTVTSAQKNPTAFYLCASDPGQGHEQYFGPGTRLTVT.

This rearrangement joins TRBV10-2 to TRBJ1-5, with unresolved D. Trimming left V 4 bases short and J 9 bases short, with 10 bases between. The CDR3 is made up of 12 amino acids. Germline V gene sequence: CDR1 WSHSY, CDR2 SAAADI. DNA for the CDR3: TGCGCCAGCAGTGCCCCTTTAGTGCCCCAGCATTTT. Protein: CASSAPLVPQHF.

The CDR3 reads CASSLAQRSYEQYF. The CDR3 region has the DNA TGTGCCAGCAGCTTAGCACAGAGATCCTACGAGCAGTACTTC. The rearrangement joins TRBV7-9 to TRBJ2-7, with D uncertain. V was shortened by 0 bases and J by 1 base, with 7 bases between the two germline ends. The CDR3 consists of 14 residues. Germline CDR1 and CDR2: SEHNR and FQNEAQ (reference sequence). The whole variable domain, filled in from reference TRBV7-9 and TRBJ2-7, reads DTGVSQNPRHKITKRGQNVTFRCDPISEHNRLYWYRQTLGQGPEFLTYFQNEAQLEKSRLLSDRFSAERPKGSFSTLEIQRTEQGDSAMYLCASSLAQRSYEQYFGPGTRLTVT.

The chain recombines TRBV5-1 with TRBJ1-4, with D possibly matching TRBD1 (5 bases). The V gene lost 4 bases and the J gene lost 1 base, with 14 bases spanning the gap. Germline values: CDR1 SGHRS, CDR2 YFSETQ. The length of the CDR3 is 16 residues. The CDR3 spells CASSPALTVTNEKLFF. The CDR3 DNA is TGCGCCAGCAGCCCCGCCCTGACAGTAACTAATGAAAAACTGTTTTTT. The whole variable domain, filled in from reference TRBV5-1 and TRBJ1-4, reads KAGVTQTPRYLIKTRGQQVTLSCSPISGHRSVSWYQQTPGQGLQFLFEYFSETQRNKGNFPGRFSGRQFSNSRSEMNVSTLELGDSALYLCASSPALTVTNEKLFFGSGTQLSVL.

V and J are TRBV18 and TRBJ1-2; D may be TRBD1 (5 bases). Per germline, CDR1 KGHSH and CDR2 LQKENI. The CDR3 contains 14 residues. The germline V and J ends were trimmed by 6 bases and 1 base, with 12 bases remaining between them. The CDR3 nucleotides are TGTGCCAGCTCGCGGGGCGGAAGTAACTATGGCTACACCTTC. Its translation is CASSRGGSNYGYTF.

Comments on this clone: This sample includes further DNA sequences coding for the same CDR3. The V call is TRBV5-1, the J call TRBJ1-2; D is unclear. CDR3 length: 13 amino acids. CDR1 is SGHRS and CDR2 is YFSETQ in the germline V gene. V lost 0 bases and J 0 bases, leaving 3 bases between the germline ends. The CDR3, as DNA: TGCGCCAGCAGCTTGGACACTAACTATGGCTACACCTTC. Encoded protein: CASSLDTNYGYTF.

This clone was counted once. The chain has TRBV6-5 and TRBJ2-3; TRBD1 aligns across 9 bases. Per the germline V gene, CDR1 is MNHEY and CDR2 is SVGAGI. The V gene end was trimmed by 6 bases and the J gene end by 4 bases; junction bases not matched to a gene: 8. CDR3 length: 15 residues. The CDR3 DNA follows: TGTGCCAGCAGAGCGGACAGGGGATTCGCAGATACGCAGTATTTT. It translates to CASRADRGFADTQYF.